These T cell receptor beta chains were read from a single sample in a study of cytomegalovirus exposure and HLA in healthy donors. Method: immunoSEQ multiplex PCR; TCRdb's copy keeps in-frame clones and lacks some. The table lists around 150,000 clones, roughly 80% of them singletons. Sequencing was performed on PBMCs. These receptors came from a woman aged 25 to 39 in good health and CMV-seronegative. Each CDR3 is given with its conserved first and last residue. D genes are given only for firm matches. A clone size is listed for some rows: how often the clone was seen (once, few, many), or a class if it is expanded.

D	size	V	J	DNA	CDR3
.	.	TRBV13	TRBJ2-1	TGTGCCAGCAGTGTAAAAGGGGGGGTGGGACTTCGTAATGAGCAGTTCTTC	CASSVKGGVGLRNEQFF
TRBD1	.	TRBV5-1	TRBJ1-1	TGCGCCAGCAGCGGGGGACAGATGAACACTGAAGCTTTCTTT	CASSGGQMNTEAFF
.	.	TRBV1	TRBJ1-1	TGCACCAGCAGCCTGGCCGGGGGGGAAGCTTTCTTT	CTSSLAGGEAFF
TRBD2	once	TRBV5-1	TRBJ2-2	TGCGCCAGCAGCTTTCTAGCGGGGGCGAGGGACACCGGGGAGCTGTTTTTT	CASSFLAGARDTGELFF
.	.	TRBV6-1	TRBJ2-3	TGTGCCAGCAGTCTGAGGGCAGGGACTCTAGATACGCAGTATTTT	CASSLRAGTLDTQYF
TRBD2	.	TRBV10-3	TRBJ2-6	TGTGCCATCAGTGACCAAGCGGGGGCGGTTGGGGCCAACGTCCTGACTTTC	CAISDQAGAVGANVLTF
TRBD1	.	TRBV6-6	TRBJ2-7	TGTGCCAGCAGACAGACAGGGGCGGGCTACGAGCAGTACTTC	CASRQTGAGYEQYF
TRBD1	.	TRBV2	TRBJ1-1	TGTGCCAGCAGACAGGACAGGCGTAACACTGAAGCTTTCTTT	CASRQDRRNTEAFF
TRBD2	.	TRBV5-1	TRBJ2-3	TGCGCCAGCAGCTTGACTAGCGGGGCTCTCACAGATACGCAGTATTTT	CASSLTSGALTDTQYF
TRBD2	.	TRBV7-2	TRBJ2-7	TGTGCCAGCAGCGAAGGCACCCTAGCGGGGGGCTACGAGCAGTACTTC	CASSEGTLAGGYEQYF
TRBD1	.	TRBV18	TRBJ1-1	TGTGCCAGCTCACTTGGGACAGGGGGTATGAACACTGAAGCTTTCTTT	CASSLGTGGMNTEAFF
.	.	TRBV19	TRBJ1-5	TGTGCCAGTAGTTCTCAGGGGTATAGCAATCAGCCCCAGCATTTT	CASSSQGYSNQPQHF
TRBD1	few	TRBV6-1	TRBJ2-7	TGTGCCAGCAGGGCAGGGGGCTCTCCCTACGAGCAGTACTTC	CASRAGGSPYEQYF
TRBD2	.	TRBV28	TRBJ2-3	TGTGCCAGCAGTCCCTCTAACGCGGGGGGAGGCTATACGCAGTATTTT	CASSPSNAGGGYTQYF
TRBD2	.	TRBV4-2	TRBJ2-1	TGTGCCAGCGCGCCCCCTAGCGGGGGATATGAGCAGTTCTTC	CASAPPSGGYEQFF
.	.	TRBV6-6	TRBJ2-1	TGTGCCAGCAGCCCCCCGGGGAGTCGGCAGTTCTTC	CASSPPGSRQFF
.	.	TRBV30	TRBJ2-1	TGTGCCTGGTCTAACGGCGGCTTATACAATGAGCAGTTCTTC	CAWSNGGLYNEQFF
.	.	TRBV6-5	TRBJ1-1	TGTGCCAGCAGTGCAGGCCCTACAGGGTGGACTGAAGCTTTCTTT	CASSAGPTGWTEAFF
.	.	TRBV9	TRBJ1-1	TGTGCCAGCAGCGCCGACAGCCGGAACACTGAAGCTTTCTTT	CASSADSRNTEAFF
.	.	TRBV2	TRBJ1-5	TGTGCCAGCAGTGAATGGGGGGGATGGCAGCCCCAGCATTTT	CASSEWGGWQPQHF
TRBD1	.	TRBV2	TRBJ2-7	TGTGCCAGCAGTGATTTAGGGCGACAGGGTCTCTCCTACGAGCAGTACTTC	CASSDLGRQGLSYEQYF
TRBD2	few	TRBV2	TRBJ2-2	TGTGCCAGCAGGGAAGGACTAGGTCCCGGGGAGCTGTTTTTT	CASREGLGPGELFF
TRBD2	.	TRBV4-1	TRBJ2-7	TGCGCCAGCAGCCATGATTTGACTAGCGGGGGGGCCTCCAGCTCCTACGAGCAGTACTTC	CASSHDLTSGGASSSYEQYF
TRBD1	once	TRBV7-9	TRBJ2-5	TGTGCCAGCAGGCGACAGGGGCGGGAGACCCAGTACTTC	CASRRQGRETQYF
TRBD2	.	TRBV25-1	TRBJ2-7	TGTGCCAGCAGTGACCCGTCCGGGACTAGCGGGACCTACGAGCAGTACTTC	CASSDPSGTSGTYEQYF
.	.	TRBV5-1	TRBJ2-7	TGCGCCAGCAGCCTTCCGGGGATAACCTACGAGCAGTACTTC	CASSLPGITYEQYF
TRBD1	.	TRBV2	TRBJ1-4	TGTGCCAGCAGTGAAGACAGGGGGGATGAAAAACTGTTTTTT	CASSEDRGDEKLFF
TRBD1	.	TRBV18	TRBJ2-5	TGTGCCAGCTCCTTCGGGACAGGGGGCGACGAGACCCAGTACTTC	CASSFGTGGDETQYF
.	.	TRBV19	TRBJ1-2	TGTGCCAGTGGCCGGGACTATGGCTACACCTTC	CASGRDYGYTF
TRBD1	.	TRBV10-3	TRBJ1-1	TGTGCCATCAGGAAGACAGGGGGGGACACTGAAGCTTTCTTT	CAIRKTGGDTEAFF
TRBD2	.	TRBV7-2	TRBJ2-7	TGTGCCAGCAGCTTAGATGTTACTAGCGGCTACGAGCAGTACTTC	CASSLDVTSGYEQYF
.	.	TRBV11-3	TRBJ2-7	TGTGCCAGCAGCTTAGACGTGGGGAGAGAGCAGTACTTC	CASSLDVGREQYF
.	few	TRBV5-6	TRBJ1-2	TGTGCCAGCAGGGACAGAGGATATGGCTACACCTTC	CASRDRGYGYTF
.	.	TRBV30	TRBJ2-7	TGTGCCTGGAGACCTGGAGCGGCGGGGTCCCTTTCCGAGCAGTACTTC	CAWRPGAAGSLSEQYF
TRBD2	.	TRBV7-9	TRBJ2-3	TGTGCCAGCAGCTTCCGACTTAGCGGGGGGGCAGATACGCAGTATTTT	CASSFRLSGGADTQYF
.	once	TRBV7-9	TRBJ1-1	TGTGCCAGCAGCTTACAGGGGACGAACACTGAAGCTTTCTTT	CASSLQGTNTEAFF
.	.	TRBV29-1	TRBJ2-5	TGCAGCGTAGGAGGGGGCGAGGAGACCCAGTACTTC	CSVGGGEETQYF
TRBD1	.	TRBV5-1	TRBJ2-1	TGCGCCAGCAGCTTGGCCGACAGGGGGCGCTTAAATGAGCAGTTCTTC	CASSLADRGRLNEQFF
.	many	TRBV4-1	TRBJ1-3	TGCGCCAGCAGCCTACAGGGTTCTGGAAACACCATATATTTT	CASSLQGSGNTIYF
.	.	TRBV6-5	TRBJ1-4	TGTGCCAGCAGCAGCGGGACTATCGGCGAAAAACTGTTTTTT	CASSSGTIGEKLFF
TRBD1	.	TRBV19	TRBJ1-5	TGTGCCAGTAGTATAGTAGGGGGCGGCAATCAGCCCCAGCATTTT	CASSIVGGGNQPQHF
TRBD2	.	TRBV7-2	TRBJ2-1	TGTGCCAGCCCAGGGACTAGCGGGGGCAATGAGCAGTTCTTC	CASPGTSGGNEQFF
TRBD2	once	TRBV11-2	TRBJ2-5	TGTGCCAGCAGCTTATTCCTAGCGGGGCCAGAGACCCAGTACTTC	CASSLFLAGPETQYF